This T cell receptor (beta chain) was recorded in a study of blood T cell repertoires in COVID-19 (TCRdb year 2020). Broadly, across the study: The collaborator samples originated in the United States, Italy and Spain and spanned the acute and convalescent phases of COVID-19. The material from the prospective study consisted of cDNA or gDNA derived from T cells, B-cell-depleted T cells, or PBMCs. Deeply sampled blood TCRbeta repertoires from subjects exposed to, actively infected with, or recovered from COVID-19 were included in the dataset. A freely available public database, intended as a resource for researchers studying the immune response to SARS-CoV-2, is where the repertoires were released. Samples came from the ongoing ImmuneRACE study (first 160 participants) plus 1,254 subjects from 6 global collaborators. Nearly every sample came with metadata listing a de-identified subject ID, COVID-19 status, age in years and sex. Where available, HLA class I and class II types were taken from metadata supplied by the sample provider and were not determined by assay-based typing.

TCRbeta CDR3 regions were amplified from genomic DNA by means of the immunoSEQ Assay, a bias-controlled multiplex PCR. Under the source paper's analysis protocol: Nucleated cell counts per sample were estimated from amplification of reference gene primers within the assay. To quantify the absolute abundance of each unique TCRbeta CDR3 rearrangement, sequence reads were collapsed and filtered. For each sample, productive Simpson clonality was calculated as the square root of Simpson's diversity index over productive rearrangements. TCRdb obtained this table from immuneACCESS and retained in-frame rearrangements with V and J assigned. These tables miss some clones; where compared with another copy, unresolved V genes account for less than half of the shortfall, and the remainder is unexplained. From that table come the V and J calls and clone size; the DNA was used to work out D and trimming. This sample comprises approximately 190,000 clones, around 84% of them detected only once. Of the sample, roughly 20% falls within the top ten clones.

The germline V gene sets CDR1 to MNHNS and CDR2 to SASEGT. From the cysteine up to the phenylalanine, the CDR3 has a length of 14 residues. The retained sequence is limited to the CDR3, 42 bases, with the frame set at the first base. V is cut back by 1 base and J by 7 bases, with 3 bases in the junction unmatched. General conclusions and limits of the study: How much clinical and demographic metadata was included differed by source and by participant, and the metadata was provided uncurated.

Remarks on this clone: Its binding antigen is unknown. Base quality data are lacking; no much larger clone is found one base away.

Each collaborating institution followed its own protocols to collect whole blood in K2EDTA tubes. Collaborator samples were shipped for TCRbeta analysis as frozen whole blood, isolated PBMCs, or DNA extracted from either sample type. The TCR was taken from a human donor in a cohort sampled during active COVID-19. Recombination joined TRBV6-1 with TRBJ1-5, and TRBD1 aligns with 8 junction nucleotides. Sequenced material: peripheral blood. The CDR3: CASSEDRGRQPQHF. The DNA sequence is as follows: TGTGCCAGCAGTGAAGACAGGGGGAGGCAGCCCCAGCATTTT.